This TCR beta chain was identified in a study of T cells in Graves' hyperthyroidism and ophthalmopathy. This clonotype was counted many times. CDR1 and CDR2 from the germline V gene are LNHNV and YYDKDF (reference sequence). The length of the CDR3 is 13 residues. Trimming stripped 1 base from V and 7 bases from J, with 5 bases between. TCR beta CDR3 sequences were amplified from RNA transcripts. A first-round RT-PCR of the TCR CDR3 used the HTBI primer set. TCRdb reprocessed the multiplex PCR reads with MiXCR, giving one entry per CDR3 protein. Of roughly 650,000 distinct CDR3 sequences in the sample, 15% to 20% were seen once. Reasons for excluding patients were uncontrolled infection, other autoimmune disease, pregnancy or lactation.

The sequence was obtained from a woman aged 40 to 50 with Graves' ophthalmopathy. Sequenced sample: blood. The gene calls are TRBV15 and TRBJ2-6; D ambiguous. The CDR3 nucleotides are TGTGCCACCAGCAGAGTTCCCGCCAACGTCCTGACTTTC. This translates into CATSRVPANVLTF.